This T cell receptor beta chain was identified in a study of blood T cell repertoires in COVID-19. How the authors handled the data: Reference gene primers were amplified, and this amplification served to estimate nucleated cell counts. Repertoires were generated with immunoSEQ multiplex PCR, while TCRdb's copy carries only in-frame clones and drops some. V and J calls and clone size are copied from that table; D and trimming were computed from the DNA. The table has about 43,000 clones, more than 75% seen once. Patients from Seattle were sampled longitudinally, starting during active infection. CDR1 is KGHSH, CDR2 LQKENI, per germline. The CDR3 is 16 amino acids. V was cut by 3 bases and J by 0 bases, with 12 bases left in between.

Sample: peripheral blood. The chain is built from TRBV18 and TRBJ1-3; D unresolved. This clonotype was sampled from a man aged 35 to 55 with COVID-19, enrolled during active disease. CDR3 coding DNA: TGTGCCAGCTCACCTACGGGGTTAGGCTCTGGAAACACCATATATTTT. Its translation: CASSPTGLGSGNTIYF.